The 16 T cell receptor beta chains reported below all come from one sample, sequenced in a study of blood T cell repertoires in COVID-19. TCRdb's table, derived via immunoSEQ multiplex PCR, lists solely in-frame clones and lacks some. The sample shows 200,000 to 250,000 clones, roughly 83% of them seen only once. Sequencing input: peripheral blood. Receptor source: a woman aged 65 to 85 with active or convalescent COVID-19.

The chain's CDR3 is CASSSLASGVSSYEQYF. CDR3 nucleotides: TGTGCCAGCAGTTCCCTCGCTAGCGGGGTAAGCTCCTACGAGCAGTACTTC. The genes are TRBV27 and TRBJ2-7, with 9 bases matching TRBD2. In germline, CDR1 is MNHEY, CDR2 SMNVEV (reference sequence). This CDR3 has 17 residues. V shed 4 bases, J shed 0 bases, and the junction held 10 bases outside the gene matches.

The genes are TRBV5-5 and TRBJ1-5; 8 bases map to TRBD1. The length of the CDR3 is 14 residues. The junction had 2 bases not matched to a gene; V was cut back by 0 bases and J by 6 bases. Germline V CDR1 and CDR2: SGHKS, YYEKEE (reference sequence). Written as DNA, the CDR3 is TGTGCCAGCAGCTTGGAAGGGACAGGTCAGCCCCAGCATTTT. Its protein product is CASSLEGTGQPQHF.

CDR3 loop: CASSTRTSGDTDTQYF. DNA of the CDR3: TGTGCCAGCAGCACCCGGACTAGCGGGGACACAGATACGCAGTATTTT. The chain uses TRBV7-8 and TRBJ2-3; 12 nucleotides agree with TRBD2. CDR3 size: 16 residues. Germline CDR1 reads SGHVS; CDR2 reads FQNEAQ. Trimming took 5 bases from V and 2 from J; bases not matched to a gene: 5. Based on the CDR3 plus reference TRBV7-8 and TRBJ2-3, the full variable domain is GAGVSQSPRYKVAKRGQDVALRCDPISGHVSLFWYQQALGQGPEFLTYFQNEAQLDKSGLPSDRFFAERPEGSVSTLKIQRTQQEDSAVYLCASSTRTSGDTDTQYFGPGTRLTVL.

The chain has TRBV11-2 and TRBJ2-3; possible D gene TRBD2, 6 bases. Trimming shortened V by 5 bases and J by 7 bases, and 13 bases separated the two germline ends. Germline CDR1 reads SGHAT; CDR2 reads FQNNGV. CDR3 length: 13 amino acids. The CDR3 protein is CASSRGLANTQYF. In DNA, the CDR3 is TGTGCCAGCAGCCGGGGACTTGCAAATACGCAGTATTTT.

V gene TRBV18 combines with J gene TRBJ1-1, with D perhaps matching TRBD1 (5 bases). Germline V lookup: CDR1 KGHSH, CDR2 LQKENI. V dropped 3 bases and J dropped 4 bases, with 15 bases sitting between them. This CDR3 is built from 15 residues. Here the CDR3 DNA reads TGTGCCAGCTCACCCAATTCCGGAAGGGGCACTGAAGCTTTCTTT. This sequence encodes CASSPNSGRGTEAFF.

This chain uses TRBV6-6 with TRBJ1-2; TRBD1 is a possible D gene (5 bases). Germline CDR1 is MNHNY and CDR2 is SVGAGI (reference sequence). V dropped 0 bases and J dropped 4 bases, with 12 bases sitting between them. The CDR3 covers 15 residues. Here the CDR3 DNA reads TGTGCCAGCAGTTACTCGATTTCAGGGTTCTATGGCTACACCTTC. Amino acid sequence: CASSYSISGFYGYTF.

The chain couples TRBV28 to TRBJ2-1; weak D call: TRBD1 (6 bases). V lost 5 bases, J lost 0 bases, and 14 bases lay in between. Per the germline V gene, CDR1 is MDHEN and CDR2 is SYDVKM. The CDR3 runs 16 residues. CDR3 loop: CASSTSGASSYNEQFF. CDR3 nucleotide sequence: TGTGCCAGCAGTACCTCAGGGGCGAGCTCCTACAATGAGCAGTTCTTC. Full variable domain (outside the CDR3, taken from reference TRBV28 and TRBJ2-1): DVKVTQSSRYLVKRTGEKVFLECVQDMDHENMFWYRQDPGLGLRLIYFSYDVKMKEKGDIPEGYSVSREKKERFSLILESASTNQTSMYLCASSTSGASSYNEQFFGPGTRLTVL.

The chain links TRBV11-2 to TRBJ2-1; TRBD2 matches 12 bases. CDR1 SGHAT and CDR2 FQNNGV come from the germline V gene. The CDR3 is made up of 19 amino acids. V was pared by 3 bases and J by 5 bases, with 14 bases of the junction left unmatched. The CDR3 region is CASSFRGTSGFLGHNEQFF. DNA of the CDR3: TGTGCCAGCAGCTTTAGGGGGACTAGCGGGTTCCTCGGGCACAATGAGCAGTTCTTC.

This rearrangement joins TRBV7-9 to TRBJ2-3, with D uncertain. CDR1 SEHNR and CDR2 FQNEAQ come from the germline V gene (reference sequence). The CDR3 is 14 amino acids. The V gene lost 2 bases and the J gene lost 4 bases, with 10 bases spanning the gap. CDR3 amino acids: CASSLSSFADTQYF. As DNA, the CDR3 is TGTGCCAGCAGCTTAAGTAGTTTTGCAGATACGCAGTATTTT. Based on the CDR3 plus reference TRBV7-9 and TRBJ2-3, the full variable domain is DTGVSQNPRHKITKRGQNVTFRCDPISEHNRLYWYRQTLGQGPEFLTYFQNEAQLEKSRLLSDRFSAERPKGSFSTLEIQRTEQGDSAMYLCASSLSSFADTQYFGPGTRLTVL.

This clone was detected once. The J gene is TRBJ1-1, the V gene TRBV18, with a weak D call TRBD1 (5 bases). CDR3 size: 17 residues. V lost 6 bases and J lost 3, with 23 bases in between. In germline, CDR1 is KGHSH, CDR2 LQKENI. Here the CDR3 reads CASSVTADSSRDTEAFF. CDR3 coding DNA: TGTGCCAGCTCTGTTACTGCCGACAGCTCAAGGGACACTGAAGCTTTCTTT.

This chain links TRBV5-1 with TRBJ2-1, with 13 nucleotides matching TRBD2. Per the germline V gene, CDR1 is SGHRS and CDR2 is YFSETQ. V lost 3 bases, J lost 5 bases, and 8 bases stayed unmatched. The CDR3 length is 17 residues. The CDR3 nucleotides read TGCGCCAGCAGCTCACTAGCGGGGGGGCACGGTGACAATGAGCAGTTCTTC. This sequence encodes CASSSLAGGHGDNEQFF. Together with reference TRBV5-1 and TRBJ2-1, the CDR3 gives the full variable domain: KAGVTQTPRYLIKTRGQQVTLSCSPISGHRSVSWYQQTPGQGLQFLFEYFSETQRNKGNFPGRFSGRQFSNSRSEMNVSTLELGDSALYLCASSSLAGGHGDNEQFFGPGTRLTVL.

This clone has only one observation. The V call is TRBV28, the J call TRBJ1-3, with 7 positions matching TRBD1. Trimming cost V 2 bases and J 0 bases; bases outside gene matches: 25. CDR1 MDHEN and CDR2 SYDVKM come from the germline V gene. CDR3 length: 23 amino acids. CDR3 residues: CASSLKIGGGQARTLRSGNTIYF. The CDR3 nucleotides are TGTGCCAGCAGTTTAAAGATCGGGGGTGGACAGGCACGGACCCTTCGCTCTGGAAACACCATATATTTT.

This sequence joins TRBV10-1 and TRBJ2-6; D uncertain. The V gene's germline CDR1 is WNHNN and CDR2 SYGVQD (reference sequence). Trimming shortened V by 5 bases and J by 0 bases, and 8 bases separated the two germline ends. The CDR3 runs to 15 residues. The CDR3 coding sequence is TGCGCCAGCAGTCCACAGAGCTCTGGGGCCAACGTCCTGACTTTC. It yields the protein CASSPQSSGANVLTF.

The chain has TRBV7-6 and TRBJ2-3; TRBD2 is a possible D gene (5 bases). The CDR3 has 16 residues. V was cut by 1 base and J by 4 bases, with 15 bases left in between. Germline values: CDR1 SGHVS, CDR2 FNYEAQ. In nucleotides, the CDR3 is TGTGCCAGCAGCTTAGAGGCCTTTAGAGGGCCAGATACGCAGTATTTT. Protein sequence: CASSLEAFRGPDTQYF.

The chain couples TRBV29-1 to TRBJ1-2, with 9 nucleotides matching TRBD1. The junction had 10 bases not matched to a gene; V was cut back by 7 bases and J by 4 bases. Germline V lookup: CDR1 SQVTM, CDR2 ANQGSEA. CDR3 size: 14 residues. The chain's CDR3 is CSATGGGSGYGYTF. For the CDR3, the DNA is TGCAGCGCAACAGGGGGCGGCTCGGGCTATGGCTACACCTTC.

This clone was seen once. V is TRBV24-1 and J is TRBJ2-1; TRBD1 matches at 8 bases. The V gene end was trimmed by 0 bases and the J gene end by 5 bases; junction bases not matched to a gene: 8. Germline values: CDR1 KGHDR, CDR2 SFDVKD. CDR3 length: 17 amino acids. This chain's CDR3 is CATSDLLGQGKDNEQFF. CDR3 nucleotides: TGTGCCACCAGTGATTTGCTCGGACAGGGCAAAGACAATGAGCAGTTCTTC.